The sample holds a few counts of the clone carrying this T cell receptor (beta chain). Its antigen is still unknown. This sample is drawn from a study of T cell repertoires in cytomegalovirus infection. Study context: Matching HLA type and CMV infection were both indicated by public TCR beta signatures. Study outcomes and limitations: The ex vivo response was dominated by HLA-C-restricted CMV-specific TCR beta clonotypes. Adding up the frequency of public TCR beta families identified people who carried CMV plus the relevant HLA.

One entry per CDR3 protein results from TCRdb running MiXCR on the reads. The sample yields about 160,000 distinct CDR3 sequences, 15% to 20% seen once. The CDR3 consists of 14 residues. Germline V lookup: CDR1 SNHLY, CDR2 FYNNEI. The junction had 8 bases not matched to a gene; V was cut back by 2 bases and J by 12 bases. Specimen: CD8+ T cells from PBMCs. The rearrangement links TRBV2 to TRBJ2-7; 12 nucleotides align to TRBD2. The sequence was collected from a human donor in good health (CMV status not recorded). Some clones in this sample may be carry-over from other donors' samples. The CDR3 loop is CASSEFGASGRVYF. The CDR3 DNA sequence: TGTGCCAGCAGTGAATTTGGGGCTAGCGGGAGGGTGTACTTC.